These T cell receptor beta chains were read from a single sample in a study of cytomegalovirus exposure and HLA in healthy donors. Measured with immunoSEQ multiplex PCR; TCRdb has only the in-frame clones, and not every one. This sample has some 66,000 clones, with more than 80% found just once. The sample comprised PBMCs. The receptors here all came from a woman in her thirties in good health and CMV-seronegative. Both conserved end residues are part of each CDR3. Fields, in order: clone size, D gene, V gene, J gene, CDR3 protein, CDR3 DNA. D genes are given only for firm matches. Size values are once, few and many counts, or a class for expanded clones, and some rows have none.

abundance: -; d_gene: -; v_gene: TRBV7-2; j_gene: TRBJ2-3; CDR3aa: CASSSRRLGQYF; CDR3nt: TGTGCCAGCAGCTCCCGGCGGTTGGGGCAGTATTTT
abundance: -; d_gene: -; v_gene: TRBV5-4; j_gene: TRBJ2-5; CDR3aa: CASRPGVLETQYF; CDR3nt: TGTGCCAGCAGACCAGGGGTTTTGGAGACCCAGTACTTC
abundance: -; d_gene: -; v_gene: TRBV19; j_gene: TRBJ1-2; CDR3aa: CASSTTVSYGYTF; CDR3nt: TGTGCCAGTAGTACGACAGTAAGCTATGGCTACACCTTC
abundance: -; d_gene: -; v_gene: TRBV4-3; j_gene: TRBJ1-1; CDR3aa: CASSQGRGYEAFF; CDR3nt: TGCGCCAGCAGCCAAGGGAGGGGCTATGAAGCTTTCTTT
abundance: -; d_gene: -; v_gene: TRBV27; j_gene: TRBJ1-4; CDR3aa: CASSRQGYSNEKLFF; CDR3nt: TGTGCCAGCAGTCGGCAGGGTTACAGTAATGAAAAACTGTTTTTT
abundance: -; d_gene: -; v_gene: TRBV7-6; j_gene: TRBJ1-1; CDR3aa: CASSLGGNEAFF; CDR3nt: TGTGCCAGCAGCTTAGGAGGGAATGAAGCTTTCTTT
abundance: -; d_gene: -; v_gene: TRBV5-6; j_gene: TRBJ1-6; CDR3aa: CASSTPTGTYSYNSPLHF; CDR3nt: TGTGCCAGCAGCACACCCACAGGGACCTACTCCTATAATTCACCCCTCCACTTT
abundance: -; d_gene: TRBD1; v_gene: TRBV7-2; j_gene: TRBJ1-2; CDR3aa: CASSPDRGQGYTF; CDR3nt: TGTGCCAGCAGCCCTGACAGGGGTCAAGGCTACACCTTC
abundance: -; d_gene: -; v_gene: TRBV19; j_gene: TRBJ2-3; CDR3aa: CASSSLASPSTDTQYF; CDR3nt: TGTGCCAGTAGTTCGTTGGCCAGTCCTAGCACAGATACGCAGTATTTT
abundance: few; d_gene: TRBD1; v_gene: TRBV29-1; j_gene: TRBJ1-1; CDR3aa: CSVLPGQGAAFF; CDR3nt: TGCAGCGTCCTCCCGGGACAGGGTGCGGCTTTCTTT
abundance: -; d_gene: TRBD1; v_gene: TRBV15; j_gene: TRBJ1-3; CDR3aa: CATSRDRARSGNTIYF; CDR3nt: TGTGCCACCAGCAGGGACAGGGCTAGGAGTGGAAACACCATATATTTT
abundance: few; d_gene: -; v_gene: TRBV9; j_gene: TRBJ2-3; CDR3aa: CASSKSADTQYF; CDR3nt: TGTGCCAGCAGCAAGTCGGCAGATACGCAGTATTTT
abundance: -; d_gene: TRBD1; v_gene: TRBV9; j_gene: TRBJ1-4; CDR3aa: CASSGGGTVYEKLFF; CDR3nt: TGTGCCAGCAGCGGAGGGGGGACAGTCTATGAAAAACTGTTTTTT
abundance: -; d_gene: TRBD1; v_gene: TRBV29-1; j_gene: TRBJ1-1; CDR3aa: CSGNRGGNTEAFF; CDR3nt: TGCAGCGGTAACAGGGGAGGGAACACTGAAGCTTTCTTT
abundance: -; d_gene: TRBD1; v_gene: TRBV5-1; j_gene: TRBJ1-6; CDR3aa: CASRERQGGSYNSPLHF; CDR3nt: TGCGCCAGCCGCGAGAGACAGGGTGGTTCCTATAATTCACCCCTCCACTTT
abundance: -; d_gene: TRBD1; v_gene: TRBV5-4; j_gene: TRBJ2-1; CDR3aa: CAAASRQGANEQFF; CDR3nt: TGTGCCGCAGCATCGAGACAGGGGGCAAATGAGCAGTTCTTC
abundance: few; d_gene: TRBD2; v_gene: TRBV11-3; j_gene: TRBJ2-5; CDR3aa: CASSLNGRGEETQYF; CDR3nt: TGTGCCAGCAGCCTAAACGGACGGGGGGAAGAGACCCAGTACTTC
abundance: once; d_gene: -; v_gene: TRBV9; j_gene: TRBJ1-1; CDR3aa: CASSVGGRVRDEAFF; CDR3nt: TGTGCCAGCAGCGTAGGGGGCAGGGTAAGGGATGAAGCTTTCTTT
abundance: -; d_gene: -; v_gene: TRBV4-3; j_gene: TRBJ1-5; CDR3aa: CASSQDSNQPQHF; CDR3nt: TGCGCCAGCAGCCAAGATTCGAATCAGCCCCAGCATTTT
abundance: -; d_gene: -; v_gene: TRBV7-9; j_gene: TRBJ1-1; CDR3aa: CASSPGGHMNTEAFF; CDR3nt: TGTGCCAGCAGCCCGGGGGGACACATGAACACTGAAGCTTTCTTT
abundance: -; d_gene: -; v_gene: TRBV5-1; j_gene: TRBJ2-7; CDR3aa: CASSPGGFSYEQYF; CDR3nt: TGCGCCAGCAGCCCTGGGGGGTTTTCCTACGAGCAGTACTTC
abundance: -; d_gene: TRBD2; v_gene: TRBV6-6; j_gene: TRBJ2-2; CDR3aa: CASSYSGGETGELFF; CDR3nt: TGTGCCAGCAGTTACTCGGGGGGGGAAACCGGGGAGCTGTTTTTT
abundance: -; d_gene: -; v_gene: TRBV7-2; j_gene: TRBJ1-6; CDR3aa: CASTTTGTSNSPLHF; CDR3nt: TGTGCCAGCACCACTACCGGGACAAGTAATTCACCCCTCCACTTT
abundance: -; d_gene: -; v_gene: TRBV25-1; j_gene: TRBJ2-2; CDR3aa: CASSDPTRPQLFF; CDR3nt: TGTGCCAGCAGTGATCCCACTAGACCACAGCTGTTTTTT
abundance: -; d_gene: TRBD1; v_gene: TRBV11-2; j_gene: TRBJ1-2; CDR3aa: CASSFHGTGGIYGYTF; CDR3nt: TGTGCCAGCAGCTTCCACGGGACAGGGGGCATCTATGGCTACACCTTC
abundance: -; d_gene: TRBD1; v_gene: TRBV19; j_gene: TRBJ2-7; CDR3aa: CATTPTGGFYEQYF; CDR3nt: TGTGCCACCACCCCGACAGGGGGCTTTTACGAGCAGTACTTC
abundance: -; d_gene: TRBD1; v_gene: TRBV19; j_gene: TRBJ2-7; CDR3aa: CASRRTGSSYEQYF; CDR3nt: TGTGCCAGTAGGCGGACAGGATCCTCCTACGAGCAGTACTTC
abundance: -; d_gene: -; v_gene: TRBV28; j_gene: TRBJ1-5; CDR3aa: CASRYKGRQTNQPQHF; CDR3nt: TGTGCCAGCAGGTATAAAGGTAGACAGACTAATCAGCCCCAGCATTTT
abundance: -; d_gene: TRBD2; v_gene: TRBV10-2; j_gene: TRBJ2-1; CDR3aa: CASSEWLAGGNDEQFF; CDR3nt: TGCGCCAGCAGTGAATGGCTAGCGGGGGGTAATGATGAGCAGTTCTTC
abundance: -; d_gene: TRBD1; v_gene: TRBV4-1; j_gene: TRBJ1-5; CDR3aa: CASSQVPLQGADDQPQHF; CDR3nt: TGCGCCAGCAGCCAAGTCCCCTTACAGGGGGCCGACGATCAGCCCCAGCATTTT
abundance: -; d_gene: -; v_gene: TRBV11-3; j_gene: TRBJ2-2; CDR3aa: CASRRLENTGELFF; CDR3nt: TGTGCCAGCAGACGACTAGAGAACACCGGGGAGCTGTTTTTT
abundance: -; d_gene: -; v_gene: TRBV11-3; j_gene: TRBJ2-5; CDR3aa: CASSLVGGFETQYF; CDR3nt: TGTGCCAGCAGCTTGGTGGGGGGTTTCGAGACCCAGTACTTC
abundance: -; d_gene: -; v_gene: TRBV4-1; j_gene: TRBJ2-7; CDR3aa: CASSQVQGEVYEQYF; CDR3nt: TGCGCCAGCAGCCAAGTCCAGGGGGAGGTCTACGAGCAGTACTTC
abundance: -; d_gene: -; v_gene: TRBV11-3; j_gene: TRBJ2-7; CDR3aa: CASSLDWFGPILASYEQYF; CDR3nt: TGTGCCAGCAGCTTAGATTGGTTTGGTCCGATCTTAGCCTCCTACGAGCAGTACTTC
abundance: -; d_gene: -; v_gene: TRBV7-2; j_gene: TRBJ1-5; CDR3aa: CASSLDSGQLNQPQHF; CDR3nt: TGTGCCAGCAGCTTAGATAGTGGACAGTTGAATCAGCCCCAGCATTTT
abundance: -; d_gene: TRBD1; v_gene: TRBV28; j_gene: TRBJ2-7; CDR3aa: CASRFGQGHSYEQYF; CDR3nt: TGTGCCAGCAGATTCGGACAGGGCCACTCCTACGAGCAGTACTTC
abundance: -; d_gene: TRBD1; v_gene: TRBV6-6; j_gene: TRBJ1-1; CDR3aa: CATPVQDRTNTEAFF; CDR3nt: TGTGCCACTCCCGTTCAGGACAGGACGAACACTGAAGCTTTCTTT
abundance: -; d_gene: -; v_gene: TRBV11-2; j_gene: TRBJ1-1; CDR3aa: CASSGTGPNTEAFF; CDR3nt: TGTGCCAGCAGCGGAACAGGACCGAACACTGAAGCTTTCTTT
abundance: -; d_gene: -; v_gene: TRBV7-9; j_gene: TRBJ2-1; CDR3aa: CASSSLAGASYNEQFF; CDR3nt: TGTGCCAGCAGCAGCCTGGCGGGGGCCTCCTACAATGAGCAGTTCTTC
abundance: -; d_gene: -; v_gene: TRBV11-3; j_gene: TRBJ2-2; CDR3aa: CASTVIGDTGELFF; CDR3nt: TGTGCCAGCACCGTTATAGGGGATACCGGGGAGCTGTTTTTT
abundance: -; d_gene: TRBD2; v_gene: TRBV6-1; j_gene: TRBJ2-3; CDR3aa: CASSKEISTSGGSTDTQYF; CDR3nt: TGTGCCAGCAGTAAAGAAATATCGACTAGCGGGGGGTCCACAGATACGCAGTATTTT
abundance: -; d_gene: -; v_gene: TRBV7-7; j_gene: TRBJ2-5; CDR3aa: CASSLVRGETQYF; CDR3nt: TGTGCCAGCAGCTTAGTCCGGGGGGAGACCCAGTACTTC
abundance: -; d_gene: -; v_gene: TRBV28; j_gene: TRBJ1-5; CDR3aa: CASSLAGIGNQPQHF; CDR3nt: TGTGCCAGCAGTCTTGCGGGGATTGGGAATCAGCCCCAGCATTTT
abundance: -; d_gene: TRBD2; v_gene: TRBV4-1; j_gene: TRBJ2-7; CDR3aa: CASSQDSIAGVANSYEQYF; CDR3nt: TGCGCCAGCAGCCAAGACTCGATAGCGGGGGTTGCAAACTCCTACGAGCAGTACTTC
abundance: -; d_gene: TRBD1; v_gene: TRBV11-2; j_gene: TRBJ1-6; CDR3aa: CASSSSDRGSSYNSPLHF; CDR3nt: TGTGCCAGCAGCTCCTCGGACAGGGGTAGCTCCTATAATTCACCCCTCCACTTT
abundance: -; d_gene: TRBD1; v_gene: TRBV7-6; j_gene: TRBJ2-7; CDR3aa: CASSSGQGSSYEQYF; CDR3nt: TGTGCCAGCAGCTCCGGACAGGGCAGCTCCTACGAGCAGTACTTC
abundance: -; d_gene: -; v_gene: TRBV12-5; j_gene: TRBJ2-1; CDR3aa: CASGLGAGGVGNEQFF; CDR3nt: TGTGCTAGTGGTTTGGGGGCTGGCGGGGTTGGCAATGAGCAGTTCTTC
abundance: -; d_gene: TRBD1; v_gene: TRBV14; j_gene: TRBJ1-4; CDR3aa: CASSLGQVQYATNEKLFF; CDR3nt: TGTGCCAGCAGCCTAGGACAGGTGCAATATGCAACTAATGAAAAACTGTTTTTT
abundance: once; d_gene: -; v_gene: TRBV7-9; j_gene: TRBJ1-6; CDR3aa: CASSFQGSDSPLHF; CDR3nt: TGTGCCAGCAGCTTCCAGGGAAGCGATTCACCCCTCCACTTT
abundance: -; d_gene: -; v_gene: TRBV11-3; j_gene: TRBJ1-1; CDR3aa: CASSLDWNRAAFF; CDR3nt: TGTGCCAGCAGCTTAGATTGGAACAGGGCCGCTTTCTTT
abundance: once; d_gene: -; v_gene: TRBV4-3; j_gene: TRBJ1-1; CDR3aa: CASSQDDFGVEAFF; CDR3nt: TGCGCCAGCAGCCAAGATGATTTCGGGGTGGAAGCCTTCTTT
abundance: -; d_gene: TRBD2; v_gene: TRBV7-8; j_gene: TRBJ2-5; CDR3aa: CASSPRWTSGSRRAQYF; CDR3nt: TGTGCCAGCAGCCCCCGGTGGACTAGCGGCTCGAGACGAGCCCAGTACTTC
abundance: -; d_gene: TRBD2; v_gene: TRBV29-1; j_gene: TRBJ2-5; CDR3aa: CSFNNGTSGGEYQETQYF; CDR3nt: TGCAGCTTTAACAACGGGACTAGCGGGGGGGAGTACCAAGAGACCCAGTACTTC